The rows below give T cell receptor beta chains drawn from one sample of a study of Ad26.COV2.S vaccination and SARS-CoV-2 variants. TCRdb keeps only in-frame clones here, not all; method: immunoSEQ multiplex PCR. The sample consists of 43,000 or so clones, 75% to 85% of them appearing once. The sequences come from peripheral blood, collected after recovery from COVID-19. Receptors originate from a human donor who had recovered from COVID-19. CDR3s include the opening cysteine and the closing phenylalanine or tryptophan.

J gene	V gene	CDR3 protein
TRBJ2-2	TRBV19	CASSRDRGPNTGELFF
TRBJ1-1	TRBV7-6	CASSFIGTGTEAFF
TRBJ1-2	TRBV12-3/TRBV12-4	CASRTAGGRGYTF
TRBJ1-2	TRBV2	CASSEEWTGLGYTF
TRBJ1-4	TRBV5-1	CASSLALGSSEKLFF
TRBJ1-1	TRBV4-1	CASSQERQQNTEAFF
TRBJ2-3	TRBV5-1	CATGRGAPLPDTQYF
TRBJ2-1	TRBV9	CASSVGAGLDEQFF
TRBJ2-3	TRBV11-3	CASSSSRGDTQYF
TRBJ1-3	TRBV6-5	CASGRTGVFGNTIYF
TRBJ1-2	TRBV7-3	CASSPRKKGVQEF
TRBJ2-7	TRBV24-1	CATSDSATSGSYEQYF
TRBJ2-5	TRBV28	CASSAGGAIETQYF
TRBJ2-5	TRBV12-3/TRBV12-4	CASRRYQETQYF